This T cell receptor beta chain was retrieved from a study of control samples from healthy donors and cancer patients. The method was immunoSEQ multiplex PCR; TCRdb's version includes in-frame clones alone and lacks a portion of them. The repertoire holds about 120,000 clones, with about nine tenths as singletons. Note on this clone: Other DNA sequences within the sample encode an identical CDR3.

CDR3 length: 15 amino acids. Germline trimming cut 0 bases from V and 1 base from J; bases unmatched to any gene: 0. Germline lookup yields CDR1 MGHRA and CDR2 YSYEKL. This sequence originates from a middle-aged man in good health. What was sequenced was blood. V usage is TRBV4-1 and J usage is TRBJ1-3; 7 bases map to TRBD1. The CDR3 protein is CASSQDRGSGNTIYF. CDR3 in DNA: TGCGCCAGCAGCCAAGACAGGGGGTCTGGAAACACCATATATTTT.